The 18 T cell receptor beta chains below come from one sample, sequenced in a study of neurological immune-mediated disorders (dated by TCRdb to between 2018 and 2021). The library was produced with 5' RACE. These reads were obtained on an Illumina HiSeq 2500. TCRdb itself trimmed the public reads at Q25 with fastp, ran MiXCR and retained productive beta chains. Merged by CDR3 protein, the rows form single entries marked with the most common genes and DNA. The sample contains 50,000 or so distinct CDR3 sequences, approximately 10% of them found a single time. Less than 2% of the sample is held by the ten biggest clonotypes. What was sequenced was PBMCs. Receptors originate from a man aged 55 to 69 in good health.

This clonotype was counted at least ten times. The rearrangement joins TRBV7-6 to TRBJ2-3; D gene ambiguous. Germline-derived CDR1 and CDR2 are SGHVS and FNYEAQ. This CDR3 region has 13 residues. Trimming removed 8 bases at V and 2 bases at J, with 11 bases between. The CDR3 bases are TGTGCCAGCGCAGAGGCGCACACAGATACGCAGTATTTT. Protein product: CASAEAHTDTQYF.

This clonotype was found many times. The rearrangement joins TRBV4-1 to TRBJ2-1; D is tentatively TRBD1 or TRBD2 (7 bases each). This CDR3 is built from 17 residues. CDR1 MGHRA and CDR2 YSYEKL come from the germline V gene. The V end lost 4 bases, the J end lost 3 bases, and 19 bases lay between the germline ends. The CDR3 reads CASSRPGQGGGYNEQFF. The CDR3 DNA follows: TGCGCCAGCAGCCGGCCGGGGCAGGGGGGGGGCTACAATGAGCAGTTCTTC.

In this sample, this clonotype turned up many times. V is TRBV13 and J is TRBJ1-3; TRBD1 might be the D (5 bases). The CDR3 covers 16 residues. The germline V gene has CDR1 PRHDT and CDR2 FYEKMQ (reference sequence). V dropped 3 bases and J dropped 1 base, with 13 bases sitting between them. CDR3 coding DNA: TGTGCCAGCAGCTTCGGGACGGGACTTTCTGGAAACACCATATATTTT. Translated: CASSFGTGLSGNTIYF.

This clonotype was seen at least ten times. V gene TRBV20-1 combines with J gene TRBJ1-5; D uncertain. Trimming stripped 3 bases from V and 0 bases from J, with 12 bases between. Germline loops: CDR1 DFQATT, CDR2 SNEGSKA (reference sequence). This CDR3 contains 15 residues. The CDR3: CSASRGSDSNQPQHF. The CDR3 coding sequence is TGCAGTGCTAGTCGCGGTTCAGATAGCAATCAGCCCCAGCATTTT.

This clonotype was seen many times. The V and J genes are TRBV12-3 or TRBV12-4 and TRBJ1-5; TRBD1 agrees at 8 bases. V shed 4 bases, J shed 7 bases, and the junction held 9 bases outside the gene matches. The CDR3 extends over 15 amino acids. CDR3 amino acids: CASSSPTGVGQPQHF. The CDR3 DNA reads TGTGCCAGCAGTTCCCCGACAGGGGTCGGACAGCCCCAGCATTTT.

This clonotype was seen a handful of times. The chain carries TRBV7-6 and TRBJ2-2; D is ambiguous. From germline, CDR1 is SGHVS and CDR2 FNYEAQ. CDR3 size: 13 residues. V was shortened by 2 bases and J by 6 bases, with 7 bases between the two germline ends. CDR3 DNA sequence: TGTGCCAGCAGCTTAACACCCCCCGGGGAGCTGTTTTTT. Translating gives CASSLTPPGELFF.

This clonotype was recorded at least ten times. The genes are TRBV5-1 and TRBJ2-7; TRBD2 matches at 10 bases. The CDR3 is made up of 17 amino acids. In germline, CDR1 is SGHRS, CDR2 YFSETQ. V lost 1 base to trimming and J lost 0 bases; unmatched junction nucleotides: 7. CDR3 amino acids: CASSLLPSGGRSYEQYF. The CDR3 coding sequence is TGCGCCAGCAGCTTGTTGCCTAGCGGGGGCCGCTCCTACGAGCAGTACTTC.

There are many counts of this clonotype. As DNA, the CDR3 is TGCAGCGCCCCAGGGGCAGGGTCCTCCTACGAGCAGTACTTC. It translates to CSAPGAGSSYEQYF. The chain combines TRBV29-1 with TRBJ2-7; TRBD1 is a possible D gene (6 bases). The CDR3 runs to 14 residues. V lost 7 bases and J 0 bases, leaving 16 bases between the germline ends. The germline gives CDR1 SQVTM, CDR2 ANQGSEA.

V is TRBV7-6 and J is TRBJ2-1; no firm D call. Germline CDR1 is SGHVS and CDR2 is FNYEAQ. The CDR3 is 15 amino acids. Trimming stripped 1 base from V and 12 bases from J, with 19 bases between. CDR3 nucleotide sequence: TGTGCCAGCAGCTTAGACCCCTCTCCTAGGGTAGGGCAGTTCTTC. This sequence encodes CASSLDPSPRVGQFF.

This clonotype was detected ten times or more. Here the CDR3 DNA reads TGTGCCAGCAGTCTCGACAGCCACGAGCAGTACTTC. Amino acids: CASSLDSHEQYF. The genes are TRBV12-3 or TRBV12-4 and TRBJ2-7, with D perhaps TRBD1 (5 bases). The V gene lost 5 bases and the J gene lost 5 bases, with 10 bases spanning the gap. CDR3 length: 12 residues.

In this sample, this clonotype turned up many times. This sequence joins TRBV27 and TRBJ1-2; a weak D match, TRBD1 (6 bases). The CDR3 spans 13 residues. Germline CDR1 reads MNHEY; CDR2 reads SMNVEV (reference sequence). The V end was cut by 3 bases, the J end by 3 bases, with 8 bases between. This CDR3 is CASSFTGYYGYTF. The CDR3 coding sequence is TGTGCCAGCAGTTTTACAGGGTACTATGGCTACACCTTC.

This clonotype came up many times. The V gene is TRBV6-5, the J gene TRBJ2-5; D is undetermined. The CDR3 runs to 14 residues. Germline lookup yields CDR1 MNHEY and CDR2 SVGAGI. The V and J ends lost 2 bases and 3 bases respectively, with 10 bases between them. The CDR3 sequence: CASSYLRNKETQYF. Here the CDR3 DNA reads TGTGCCAGCAGTTACCTAAGGAACAAAGAGACCCAGTACTTC.

Ten or more counts support this clonotype. The chain is built from TRBV29-1 and TRBJ2-1, with 9 bases aligning to TRBD1. This CDR3 comprises 14 residues. Trimming cost V 7 bases and J 8 bases; bases outside gene matches: 12. Germline V gene sequence: CDR1 SQVTM, CDR2 ANQGSEA. The CDR3 DNA reads TGCAGCGCCCGCAGGGGACAGGGTAACGATGAGCAGTTCTTC. This gives the protein CSARRGQGNDEQFF.

This clonotype was recorded many times. This chain joins TRBV5-1 and TRBJ2-5, with D tentatively TRBD1 (6 bases). CDR1 and CDR2 (germline): SGHRS, YFSETQ. The V gene lost 4 bases and the J gene lost 5 bases, with 15 bases spanning the gap. This CDR3 has 14 residues. The CDR3 loop reads CASSRGQPGETQYF. The CDR3 DNA reads TGCGCCAGCAGCAGAGGACAGCCCGGGGAGACCCAGTACTTC.

This clonotype came up many times. For the CDR3, the DNA is TGTGCCAGCAGCGGATTAGCAGGGATTGGTGGCTACACCTTC. The encoded protein is CASSGLAGIGGYTF. The chain joins TRBV7-2 to TRBJ1-2; a weak D match, TRBD1 (5 bases). The CDR3 is 14 residues long. In germline, CDR1 is SGHTA, CDR2 FQGNSA. V lost 5 bases and J lost 7, with 17 bases in between.

This clonotype was seen ten or more times. V is TRBV27 and J is TRBJ1-1; TRBD1 agrees at 12 bases. The CDR3 is 17 amino acids. The germline V gene has CDR1 MNHEY and CDR2 SMNVEV (reference sequence). V shed 6 bases and J 5 bases; nucleotides not matched to a gene: 13. CDR3 nucleotides: TGTGCCAGCAGCGACATAGGTCGGGGACAGGGGGCGACTGAAGCTTTCTTT. It is translated as CASSDIGRGQGATEAFF.

This clonotype was seen repeatedly, ten times or more. The chain recombines TRBV6-4 with TRBJ2-3; possibly TRBD2 for D (5 bases). The V gene's germline CDR1 is MRHNA and CDR2 SNTAGT. V was pared by 8 bases and J by 7 bases, with 19 bases between. This CDR3 has 14 amino acids. As DNA, the CDR3 is TGTGCCAGCCCCTCCGGGATCACGCCACATACGCAGTATTTT. Translation gives CASPSGITPHTQYF.

This clonotype was found many times. This chain uses TRBV7-2 with TRBJ2-7; 11 nucleotides match TRBD1. With 5 bases clipped from V and 3 bases from J, the junction kept 6 bases outside the gene matches. This CDR3 has 15 amino acids. Germline CDR1 reads SGHTA; CDR2 reads FQGNSA. The CDR3: CASSPGGTGGYEQYF. The CDR3 DNA sequence: TGTGCCAGCAGCCCGGGGGGGACAGGGGGCTACGAGCAGTACTTC.